Listed below are T cell receptor beta chains from one sample, sequenced in a study of PD-1 blockade in classical Hodgkin lymphoma. This table comes from immunoSEQ multiplex PCR, and its TCRdb copy is limited to in-frame clones, with some not included. The data contain 25,000 to 30,000 clones, 65% to 75% of them singletons. This specimen was peripheral blood mononuclear cells (PBMCs), taken before the second cycle of nivolumab. These TCRs come from a human donor with classical Hodgkin lymphoma. Both conserved end residues are part of each CDR3. Some rows mark clone size as missing; the rest say once, few, many or name a class of expanded clone.

clone size: NA
J gene: TRBJ1-5
V gene: TRBV19
CDR3 protein: CASSWLGQPQHF

clone size: NA
J gene: TRBJ2-5
V gene: TRBV28
CDR3 protein: CASSKTGQGRQTQYF

clone size: NA
J gene: TRBJ2-2
V gene: TRBV7-6
CDR3 protein: CASSPTTRQRDWAGELFF

clone size: NA
J gene: TRBJ2-5
V gene: TRBV21-1
CDR3 protein: CASSSLPGHETQYF

clone size: NA
J gene: TRBJ2-1
V gene: TRBV9
CDR3 protein: CASSHPERDRQGNEQFF

clone size: NA
J gene: TRBJ1-2
V gene: TRBV5-1
CDR3 protein: CASSLTGGFGYTF

clone size: few
J gene: TRBJ2-3
V gene: TRBV7-8
CDR3 protein: CASSLAIMGPLTDTQYF

clone size: once
J gene: TRBJ1-4
V gene: TRBV14
CDR3 protein: CASSPRLNEKLFF

clone size: NA
J gene: TRBJ1-1
V gene: TRBV28
CDR3 protein: CASSFSGHTEAFF

clone size: few
J gene: TRBJ1-2
V gene: TRBV19
CDR3 protein: CASSFIGTGYGYTF

clone size: NA
J gene: TRBJ2-1
V gene: TRBV5-1
CDR3 protein: CASSLMAGYNEQFF

clone size: few
J gene: TRBJ1-6
V gene: TRBV19
CDR3 protein: CASSIRGVDSPLHF

clone size: few
J gene: TRBJ1-3
V gene: TRBV30
CDR3 protein: CAWSDPGRSGNTIYF

clone size: NA
J gene: TRBJ2-7
V gene: TRBV5-1
CDR3 protein: CASSEEAGQRHF

clone size: NA
J gene: TRBJ2-1
V gene: TRBV4-3
CDR3 protein: CASSQGQTRGNEQFF

clone size: NA
J gene: TRBJ1-4
V gene: TRBV23-1
CDR3 protein: CASSKTGQKKFEKLFF

clone size: NA
J gene: TRBJ2-1
V gene: TRBV19
CDR3 protein: CASSREVAYNEQFF

clone size: NA
J gene: TRBJ1-2
V gene: TRBV5-1
CDR3 protein: CASSSLQGSYGYTF

clone size: NA
J gene: TRBJ1-6
V gene: TRBV28
CDR3 protein: CASSLTVLGSPLHF

clone size: NA
J gene: TRBJ1-1
V gene: TRBV11-2
CDR3 protein: CASSNRDRAVTEAFF

clone size: NA
J gene: TRBJ2-5
V gene: TRBV7-2
CDR3 protein: CASSLAGGHGTQYF

clone size: medium-sized
J gene: TRBJ1-1
V gene: TRBV19
CDR3 protein: CASSIRGQGNTEAFF

clone size: NA
J gene: TRBJ2-7
V gene: TRBV5-5
CDR3 protein: CASSRDPGGEQYF

clone size: once
J gene: TRBJ2-7
V gene: TRBV27
CDR3 protein: CASSLTSGSVDEQYF

clone size: NA
J gene: TRBJ2-1
V gene: TRBV9
CDR3 protein: CASSVIHSRGYNEQFF

clone size: few
J gene: TRBJ2-5
V gene: TRBV19
CDR3 protein: CASSIRGGHRGQETQYF

clone size: once
J gene: TRBJ2-6
V gene: TRBV5-6
CDR3 protein: CASSLWPAWAGANVLTF

clone size: NA
J gene: TRBJ1-4
V gene: TRBV2
CDR3 protein: CASSEYLQGFDVGNEKLFF